The 30 T cell receptor beta chains presented below share a single source sample, sequenced in a study of cytomegalovirus exposure and HLA in healthy donors. 13 Jbeta primers and 60 Vbeta primers were used for the PCR. Sequenced by immunoSEQ multiplex PCR; TCRdb stores in-frame clones only, minus some. Here the sample spans more than 90,000 clones, 73% being singletons. The sample was PBMCs. Every receptor here comes from a woman younger than 45 in good health and CMV-seronegative.

This clone was observed a handful of times. CDR3 DNA sequence: TGTGCCAGCAGTGACAACAGGGCTAGCAATCAGCCCCAGCATTTT. Translation: CASSDNRASNQPQHF. This rearrangement joins TRBV6-1 to TRBJ1-5, with a weak D call TRBD1 (6 bases). V was trimmed by 3 bases and J by 0 bases, leaving 9 bases between them. This CDR3 has 15 amino acids. The germline gives CDR1 MNHNS, CDR2 SASEGT.

CDR3 sequence: CASSFDRVDTGELFF. In nucleotides, the CDR3 is TGTGCCAGCAGCTTCGACAGGGTGGACACCGGGGAGCTGTTTTTT. The rearrangement joins TRBV5-4 to TRBJ2-2; 7 bases match TRBD1. The CDR3 runs to 15 residues. Per the germline V gene, CDR1 is SGHNT and CDR2 is YYREEE (reference sequence). The V and J ends lost 2 bases and 3 bases, in that order; junction bases with no gene match: 4.

The rearrangement links TRBV19 to TRBJ1-1; 8 bases align to TRBD1. Trimming cost V 8 bases and J 1 base; bases outside gene matches: 6. Per the germline V gene, CDR1 is LNHDA and CDR2 is SQIVND (reference sequence). This CDR3 comprises 14 residues. CDR3 nucleotide sequence: TGTGCCAGTGACAGGGGCGCAGGGAACACTGAAGCTTTCTTT. It yields the protein CASDRGAGNTEAFF.

This rearrangement joins TRBV30 to TRBJ2-7; TRBD2 aligns across 9 bases. The CDR3 has 15 residues. V trimming: 3 bases; J trimming: 5 bases; junction bases outside the gene matches: 11. Germline V CDR1 and CDR2: GTSNPN, SVGIG (reference sequence). The DNA of the CDR3 is TGTGCCTGGAGACCTAGCGGGAAGGGGCTCGACGAGCAGTACTTC. Translated: CAWRPSGKGLDEQYF.

The CDR3 loop is CAIFRGTEAFF. The CDR3 bases are TGTGCCATATTCAGGGGCACTGAAGCTTTCTTT. The chain couples TRBV10-3 to TRBJ1-1, with a weak D call TRBD1 (6 bases). The germline V and J ends were trimmed by 9 bases and 4 bases, with 9 bases remaining between them. Germline V gene data show CDR1 as ENHRY and CDR2 as SYGVKD. This CDR3 region has 11 residues.

The J gene is TRBJ2-2, the V gene TRBV4-2, with D perhaps TRBD1 (5 bases). Trimming shortened V by 3 bases and J by 2 bases, and 22 bases separated the two germline ends. CDR1 and CDR2 from the germline V gene are LGHNA and YNFKEQ. This CDR3 is 19 amino acids long. The CDR3 reads CASSQSSVQGRINTGELFF. CDR3 coding DNA: TGTGCCAGCAGCCAGTCGAGCGTTCAGGGCCGAATAAACACCGGGGAGCTGTTTTTT.

V usage is TRBV9 and J usage is TRBJ1-1; TRBD1 is a possible D gene (5 bases). The CDR3 loop spans 13 amino acids. Germline values: CDR1 SGDLS, CDR2 YYNGEE. V dropped 4 bases and J dropped 3 bases, with 10 bases sitting between them. CDR3 DNA: TGTGCCAGCAGCACAGACAGACACACTGAAGCTTTCTTT. This encodes CASSTDRHTEAFF.

The chain has TRBV30 and TRBJ1-1, with TRBD1 matching 8 bases. Trimming removed 5 bases from V and 5 bases from J; junction bases left unmatched: 7. The germline V gene encodes CDR1 GTSNPN and CDR2 SVGIG (reference sequence). The CDR3 contains 13 residues. The CDR3 protein is CAWDSGGRTEAFF. The CDR3, as DNA: TGTGCCTGGGACTCAGGGGGCAGGACTGAAGCTTTCTTT.

This clone came up a few times. The V and J genes are TRBV25-1 and TRBJ2-3, with D possibly being TRBD2 (6 bases). The CDR3 totals 13 residues. Germline assignment: CDR1 MGHDK and CDR2 SYGVNS. V dropped 4 bases and J dropped 4 bases, with 9 bases sitting between them. The CDR3 nucleotides read TGTGCCAGCAGTGCGTCGGGGGCAGATACGCAGTATTTT. Its protein product is CASSASGADTQYF.

The V gene is TRBV7-8, the J gene TRBJ1-6; 8 bases line up with TRBD1. V lost 3 bases, J lost 10 bases, and 8 bases stayed unmatched. The CDR3 contains 15 residues. Germline assignment: CDR1 SGHVS and CDR2 FQNEAQ. The chain's CDR3 is CASSFTGGGRSPLHF. The DNA of the CDR3 is TGTGCCAGCAGCTTCACAGGGGGTGGGCGCTCACCCCTCCACTTT.

This clone has a handful of counts. The genes are TRBV7-9 and TRBJ2-7, with 7 positions matching TRBD1. After removal of 6 bases from V and 1 base from J, the junction contained 12 bases not matched to a gene. Germline lookup yields CDR1 SEHNR and CDR2 FQNEAQ (reference sequence). CDR3 length: 16 residues. CDR3 protein: CASSFPPDRASYEQYF. CDR3 nucleotides: TGTGCCAGCAGTTTCCCTCCCGACAGGGCGTCCTACGAGCAGTACTTC.

The CDR3 region has the DNA TGTGCCGTAGAGGGGGTTTTCAACACTGAAGCTTTCTTT. Its translation is CAVEGVFNTEAFF. V is TRBV2 and J is TRBJ1-1; D perhaps matches TRBD1 (6 bases). The germline V gene has CDR1 SNHLY and CDR2 FYNNEI. CDR3 length: 13 amino acids. V dropped 11 bases and J dropped 2 bases, with 15 bases sitting between them.

The CDR3 DNA is TGCGCCAGCAGCACAGCAGGGTACAATGAGCAGTTCTTC. Residues: CASSTAGYNEQFF. The chain links TRBV5-1 to TRBJ2-1, with a possible D match to TRBD1 (5 bases). V shed 4 bases and J shed 4 bases, with 9 bases lying between them. Germline V gene lookup returns CDR1 SGHRS and CDR2 YFSETQ. This CDR3 comprises 13 residues.

The V and J genes are TRBV2 and TRBJ2-2, with 7 bases that match TRBD1. CDR1 SNHLY and CDR2 FYNNEI come from the germline V gene. J gave up 1 base and V 5 bases, and 13 bases lay outside the gene matches. The CDR3 length is 18 residues. The CDR3 protein is CASSFSSIGTENTGELFF. CDR3 in DNA: TGTGCCAGCAGTTTTTCCAGCATAGGGACAGAGAACACCGGGGAGCTGTTTTTT.

Only a few counts were recorded for this clone. This chain links TRBV5-1 with TRBJ2-1; TRBD2 might be the D (6 bases). The CDR3 is 17 amino acids. Germline V gene sequence: CDR1 SGHRS, CDR2 YFSETQ. V was trimmed by 3 bases and J by 9 bases, leaving 25 bases between them. The CDR3: CASSSLPPGETGGEQFF. The CDR3 bases are TGCGCCAGCAGCTCGTTACCCCCGGGAGAAACGGGTGGTGAGCAGTTCTTC.

The gene calls are TRBV29-1 and TRBJ1-1, with D possibly matching TRBD1 (6 bases). CDR1 SQVTM and CDR2 ANQGSEA come from the germline V gene. V was clipped by 1 base and J by 10 bases, with 13 bases between them. The CDR3 consists of 12 residues. The CDR3 here is CSVEGGGLAAFF. In DNA, the CDR3 is TGCAGCGTTGAAGGGGGGGGGCTTGCAGCTTTCTTT.

This chain connects TRBV27 to TRBJ1-2; D is perhaps TRBD1 (5 bases). V lost 6 bases and J lost 6, with 17 bases in between. Germline V lookup: CDR1 MNHEY, CDR2 SMNVEV (reference sequence). The CDR3 runs to 14 residues. The CDR3 here is CASRGIKGFDGYTF. CDR3 sequence (DNA): TGTGCCAGCAGGGGAATAAAGGGGTTCGATGGCTACACCTTC.

This clone was seen more than once but under ten times. The rearrangement joins TRBV7-3 to TRBJ1-2, with 9 bases lining up with TRBD1. Germline V gene data show CDR1 as SGHTA and CDR2 as FQGTGA. The CDR3 is 13 residues long. Trimming removed 5 bases from V and 5 bases from J; junction bases left unmatched: 3. CDR3 in DNA: TGTGCCAGCAGCCAGGACAGGGGATATGGCTACACCTTC. Amino acid sequence: CASSQDRGYGYTF.

Only one count was recorded for this clone. The genes are TRBV27 and TRBJ1-5; 12 nucleotides align to TRBD1. CDR1 MNHEY and CDR2 SMNVEV come from the germline V gene (reference sequence). After removal of 5 bases from V and 6 bases from J, the junction contained 5 bases not matched to a gene. There are 15 residues in the CDR3. CDR3 DNA: TGTGCCAGCAGTCTAGGGACAGGGGGCCGTCAGCCCCAGCATTTT. Protein: CASSLGTGGRQPQHF.

In DNA, the CDR3 is TGTGCCAGCAGCCCGACTAGCGGGAGAGACCAAGAGACCCAGTACTTC. Residues: CASSPTSGRDQETQYF. The chain combines TRBV7-9 with TRBJ2-5, with 12 bases identical to TRBD2. Trimming cost V 5 bases and J 0 bases; bases outside gene matches: 4. The CDR3 has 16 residues. Germline values: CDR1 SEHNR, CDR2 FQNEAQ (reference sequence).

J is TRBJ1-3 and V is TRBV7-2; 10 positions agree with TRBD1. The CDR3 length is 14 residues. V shed 3 bases, J shed 6 bases, and the junction held 2 bases outside the gene matches. Germline V CDR1 and CDR2: SGHTA, FQGNSA. The CDR3 DNA follows: TGTGCCAGCAGCTTCGGACAGGGGGTAAACACCATATATTTT. Residues: CASSFGQGVNTIYF.

V and J are TRBV7-8 and TRBJ1-2; 10 positions match TRBD1. Per the germline V gene, CDR1 is SGHVS and CDR2 is FQNEAQ. Losses at the gene ends were 3 bases for V and 3 bases for J; bases not matched to a gene: 1. The CDR3 is 14 residues long. CDR3 loop: CASSFGQGDYGYTF. In DNA form, the CDR3 reads TGTGCCAGCAGCTTCGGACAGGGGGACTATGGCTACACCTTC.

V and J are TRBV6-1 and TRBJ1-4; D is uncertain. The CDR3 spans 15 residues. The V end lost 2 bases, the J end lost 0 bases, and 7 bases lay between the germline ends. Germline V gene sequence: CDR1 MNHNS, CDR2 SASEGT. This CDR3 reads CASSEHPATNEKLFF. DNA of the CDR3: TGTGCCAGCAGTGAACACCCAGCAACTAATGAAAAACTGTTTTTT.

This clone was seen once. The V gene is TRBV19, the J gene TRBJ2-3, with 9 bases matching TRBD1. Germline assignment: CDR1 LNHDA and CDR2 SQIVND (reference sequence). The junction had 4 bases not matched to a gene; V was cut back by 3 bases and J by 3 bases. The CDR3 is 15 amino acids. The CDR3 here is CASSIRQGVTDTQYF. In nucleotides, the CDR3 is TGTGCCAGTAGTATCCGACAGGGGGTAACAGATACGCAGTATTTT.

This chain links TRBV6-5 with TRBJ1-1, with D hard to call. From germline, CDR1 is MNHEY and CDR2 SVGAGI. Trimming removed 4 bases at V and 0 bases at J, with 9 bases between. The CDR3 sequence is 14 residues long. In DNA form, the CDR3 reads TGTGCCAGCAGTTTACCGGGAATGAACACTGAAGCTTTCTTT. Translated: CASSLPGMNTEAFF.

The chain carries TRBV27 and TRBJ1-4; D is possibly TRBD1 (5 bases). Per germline, CDR1 MNHEY and CDR2 SMNVEV (reference sequence). CDR3 size: 14 residues. V was shortened by 3 bases and J by 3 bases, with 8 bases between the two germline ends. The DNA for the CDR3 is TGTGCCAGCAGTTTCGGGGGGGCTAATGAAAAACTGTTTTTT. This encodes CASSFGGANEKLFF.

This clone was seen only a few times. This chain links TRBV19 with TRBJ1-1; D perhaps matches TRBD1 (5 bases). Trimming stripped 0 bases from V and 5 bases from J, with 13 bases between. The V gene's germline CDR1 is LNHDA and CDR2 SQIVND (reference sequence). The CDR3 is 15 residues long. The CDR3 spells CASSIDRYGGTEAFF. CDR3 coding DNA: TGTGCCAGTAGTATAGATCGGTACGGGGGTACTGAAGCTTTCTTT.

V usage is TRBV5-1 and J usage is TRBJ1-2, with TRBD1 matching 7 bases. The length of the CDR3 is 14 residues. Trimming cost V 2 bases and J 4 bases; bases outside gene matches: 5. From germline, CDR1 is SGHRS and CDR2 YFSETQ. The CDR3 nucleotides read TGCGCCAGCAGCTTTCAGGGGGACATCTATGGCTACACCTTC. Protein: CASSFQGDIYGYTF.

The J gene is TRBJ1-2, the V gene TRBV4-2; D might be TRBD1 (5 bases). V lost 0 bases, J lost 8 bases, and 19 bases lay in between. Germline CDR1 is LGHNA and CDR2 is YNFKEQ. There are 16 residues in the CDR3. The CDR3 DNA reads as TGTGCCAGCAGCCAAGAAGGGCCCGGGAGGGGTGGGGGCTACACCTTC. This translates into CASSQEGPGRGGGYTF.

This chain connects TRBV7-6 to TRBJ1-2; no reliable D call. V lost 2 bases to trimming and J lost 4 bases, with 11 bases between them. There are 14 residues in the CDR3. Per the germline V gene, CDR1 is SGHVS and CDR2 is FNYEAQ. In DNA form, the CDR3 reads TGTGCCAGCAGCTTAAATCCAGATTCCTATGGCTACACCTTC. Translated: CASSLNPDSYGYTF.